Listed here are 23 T cell receptor beta chains from one sample, sequenced in a study of blood T cells in healthy people across ages (dated by TCRdb to between 2015 and 2016). Receptors were amplified or captured by 5' RACE. Sequencing relied on an Illumina HiSeq 2500. A second PCR of roughly 7 to 12 cycles was run with a J-beta primer mix and a sample-barcoded 5' primer. The public reads were run again by TCRdb, first through fastp at Q25 and then through MiXCR, and only productive beta chains were kept. Rows with one shared CDR3 protein collapse into an entry with the most common genes and DNA. The sample table holds 650,000 to 1,000,000 distinct CDR3 sequences, of which about 37% were seen once. The ten largest clonotypes hold 10% to 15% of the sample. The specimen was blood. The receptor source for this set is a man in his late teens or twenties in good health.

This clonotype turned up a few times. V usage is TRBV2 and J usage is TRBJ1-2; tentative D call: TRBD1 (6 bases). Germline V gives CDR1 SNHLY, CDR2 FYNNEI. The CDR3 length is 14 residues. V gave up 7 bases and J gave up 5 bases, with 17 bases separating them. The CDR3 DNA sequence: TGTGCCAGCATCCGACCCGGGGGCGGGTATGGCTACACCTTC. This codes for CASIRPGGGYGYTF.

This clonotype was recorded many times. The gene calls are TRBV10-3 and TRBJ2-5; D not resolved. This CDR3 spans 13 amino acids. Germline V gene lookup returns CDR1 ENHRY and CDR2 SYGVKD. The V and J ends lost 10 bases and 5 bases respectively, with 17 bases between them. CDR3: CATKADVKETQYF. In DNA, the CDR3 is TGTGCCACAAAAGCCGATGTTAAGGAGACCCAGTACTTC.

This clonotype appeared a single time. This chain links TRBV28 with TRBJ1-1; possible D gene TRBD1, 5 bases. This CDR3 comprises 13 residues. The V end lost 2 bases, the J end lost 11 bases, and 15 bases lay between the germline ends. Germline lookup yields CDR1 MDHEN and CDR2 SYDVKM. The CDR3 DNA follows: TGTGCCAGCAGTTTAGGGACCGGGACGACCGCTTTCTTT. Translation: CASSLGTGTTAFF.

This sequence joins TRBV2 and TRBJ2-5, with a possible D match to TRBD1 (6 bases). CDR1 and CDR2 from the germline V gene are SNHLY and FYNNEI. The CDR3 covers 14 residues. V was shortened by 0 bases and J by 2 bases, with 7 bases between the two germline ends. Here the CDR3 DNA reads TGTGCCAGCAGTGAAGCCCAGGGGCAAGAGACCCAGTACTTC. It translates to CASSEAQGQETQYF.

This clonotype was seen a few times. The rearrangement uses TRBV5-1 and TRBJ2-1; 7 positions agree with TRBD2. Germline V gene data show CDR1 as SGHRS and CDR2 as YFSETQ. This CDR3 has 14 residues. J gave up 7 bases and V 5 bases, and 9 bases lay outside the gene matches. DNA of the CDR3: TGCGCCAGCAGATCGGGTTCTAGCGGAAATGAGCAGTTCTTC. It is translated as CASRSGSSGNEQFF.

In the case of this clonotype: A much larger clone sits a single nucleotide away, making a read error possible. The CDR3 DNA follows: TGTGCCAGCAGTGATGGACTAGCCACCATCTACAATGAGCAGTACTTC. It codes for CASSDGLATIYNEQYF. J is TRBJ2-5 and V is TRBV12-3 or TRBV12-4; 8 nucleotides match TRBD2. CDR3 length equals 16 residues. After removal of 5 bases from V and 11 bases from J, the junction contained 19 bases not matched to a gene.

The chain recombines TRBV7-3 with TRBJ2-3, with a tentative D call TRBD1 (5 bases). The ends were cut back, 2 bases at V and 4 bases at J, with 10 bases in the middle. This CDR3 comprises 14 residues. Germline CDR1 SGHTA, CDR2 FQGTGA. CDR3 in DNA: TGTGCCAGCAGCTTAGGGGCTTGGGCAGATACGCAGTATTTT. This encodes CASSLGAWADTQYF.

This clonotype was seen many times. The chain carries TRBV12-3 or TRBV12-4 and TRBJ2-3; TRBD1 might be the D (6 bases). CDR3 length equals 15 residues. The V end was cut by 0 bases, the J end by 5 bases, with 12 bases between. CDR3 sequence: CASSLAGPTGDTQYF. The CDR3 DNA reads TGTGCCAGCAGTTTAGCGGGACCGACAGGAGATACGCAGTATTTT.

This clonotype was recorded a few times. V gene TRBV6-2 or TRBV6-3 combines with J gene TRBJ2-5, with TRBD2 matching 7 bases. This CDR3 spans 15 amino acids. Germline V gives CDR1 MNHEY, CDR2 SVGEGT. Unmatched junction bases numbered 11, after V lost 8 bases and J lost 2 bases. The CDR3: CASSLTRTRQETQYF. For the CDR3, the DNA is TGTGCCAGCTCCCTAACGCGGACTAGGCAAGAGACCCAGTACTTC.

On this clonotype: A much larger clone lies one base from this, so it may be a read error. The V call is TRBV7-2, the J call TRBJ1-4; 8 nucleotides line up with TRBD1. CDR3 length equals 14 residues. Losses at the gene ends were 5 bases for V and 5 bases for J; bases not matched to a gene: 4. Germline V gene data show CDR1 as SGHTA and CDR2 as FQGNSA. CDR3 amino acids: CASSVRQGNEKLFF. The CDR3 DNA follows: TGTGCCAGCAGCGTACGACAGGGGAATGAAAAACTGTTTTTT.

V gene TRBV6-1 combines with J gene TRBJ1-2; 7 positions agree with TRBD1. V dropped 8 bases and J dropped 1; count of bases not matched to a gene: 10. Looked up from germline, CDR1 is MNHNS and CDR2 is SASEGT. CDR3 length: 15 residues. DNA of the CDR3: TGTGCCAGCTGGCACAGGGGAGGGGTTAACTATGGCTACACCTTC. Protein product: CASWHRGGVNYGYTF.

The CDR3: CASAGTPLNEQYF. CDR3 sequence (DNA): TGTGCCAGCGCCGGGACACCCCTCAATGAGCAGTACTTC. The chain joins TRBV25-1 to TRBJ2-5, with D possibly being TRBD1 (6 bases). V was shortened by 8 bases and J by 11 bases, with 21 bases between the two germline ends. Per the germline V gene, CDR1 is MGHDK and CDR2 is SYGVNS. CDR3 length equals 13 residues.

This clonotype was picked up many times. J is TRBJ1-6 and V is TRBV12-3 or TRBV12-4; 7 bases map to TRBD1. This CDR3 has 15 amino acids. V lost 5 bases, J lost 7 bases, and 8 bases stayed unmatched. The CDR3 region is CASSPTTGNNSPLHF. CDR3 bases: TGTGCCAGCAGTCCAACGACAGGGAACAATTCACCCCTCCACTTT.

This clonotype was picked up many times. J is TRBJ2-4 and V is TRBV20-1; D unresolved. The CDR3 contains 15 residues. Trimming removed 0 bases from V and 0 bases from J, with 9 bases in between. CDR1 and CDR2 (germline): DFQATT, SNEGSKA (reference sequence). The CDR3 nucleotides are TGCAGTGCTAGAGATTTGAAAATAGCCAAAAACATTCAGTACTTC. This sequence encodes CSARDLKIAKNIQYF.

V usage is TRBV4-3 and J usage is TRBJ2-6, with 7 nucleotides matching TRBD1. The CDR3 extends over 17 amino acids. Germline-derived CDR1 and CDR2 are LGHNA and YSLEER. J gave up 1 base and V 1 base, and 4 bases lay outside the gene matches. CDR3 coding DNA: TGCGCCAGCAGCCAAGGACAGGGAAGGTCTGGGGCCAACGTCCTGACTTTC. Translating gives CASSQGQGRSGANVLTF.

The chain employs TRBV7-9 and TRBJ2-7; 8 positions agree with TRBD2. CDR1 and CDR2 from the germline V gene are SEHNR and FQNEAQ (reference sequence). The V gene end was trimmed by 4 bases and the J gene end by 3 bases; junction bases not matched to a gene: 8. The CDR3 loop spans 15 amino acids. DNA of the CDR3: TGTGCCAGCAGCTCCCTGGCTAGCGGGTTCTACGAGCAGTACTTC. Protein: CASSSLASGFYEQYF.

This rearrangement joins TRBV7-9 to TRBJ2-1; TRBD1 might be the D (6 bases). Per the germline V gene, CDR1 is SEHNR and CDR2 is FQNEAQ (reference sequence). Trimming pared 8 bases from V and 0 bases from J, leaving 8 bases between. This CDR3 is 13 amino acids long. CDR3 residues: CASLGGSYNEQFF. Here the CDR3 DNA reads TGTGCCAGCCTAGGGGGCTCCTACAATGAGCAGTTCTTC.

Only one count was recorded for this clonotype. The V gene is TRBV7-9, the J gene TRBJ2-1; TRBD1 aligns across 8 bases. The germline V gene has CDR1 SEHNR and CDR2 FQNEAQ (reference sequence). The V segment lost 5 bases and the J segment 9 bases; nucleotides outside the gene matches: 12. The CDR3 extends over 15 amino acids. The CDR3 bases are TGTGCCAGCAGCCCAGCCGGGACAGGCTTGGCTGAGCAGTTCTTC. Translation gives CASSPAGTGLAEQFF.

A note on this clonotype: Being one base from a much bigger clone, this may be a read error. The genes are TRBV7-9 and TRBJ2-4; D gene uncertain. Matching the DNA end better, TRBJ2-5 makes the J call doubtful. The CDR3 has 14 residues. Germline V lookup: CDR1 SEHNR, CDR2 FQNEAQ (reference sequence). The CDR3 region is CASSFGQNQGTQYF. The CDR3 coding sequence is TGTGCCAGCAGCTTCGGGCAGAATCAAGGGACCCAGTACTTC.

This clonotype was observed at least ten times. The chain carries TRBV25-1 and TRBJ2-5; 8 bases fit TRBD2. V trimming: 4 bases; J trimming: 1 base; junction bases outside the gene matches: 2. The germline gives CDR1 MGHDK, CDR2 SYGVNS. The CDR3 contains 14 residues. Written as DNA, the CDR3 is TGTGCCAGCAGTGCAGCGGGGGTCCAAGAGACCCAGTACTTC. Protein product: CASSAAGVQETQYF. The full variable domain, its missing parts supplied by reference TRBV25-1 and TRBJ2-5, is EADIYQTPRYLVIGTGKKITLECSQTMGHDKMYWYQQDPGMELHLIHYSYGVNSTEKGDLSSESTVSRIRTEHFPLTLESARPSHTSQYLCASSAAGVQETQYFGPGTRLLVL.

The chain links TRBV7-2 to TRBJ1-6; no reliable D call. Germline V lookup: CDR1 SGHTA, CDR2 FQGNSA. The CDR3 consists of 17 residues. V was cut by 5 bases and J by 0 bases, with 14 bases left in between. Here the CDR3 DNA reads TGTGCCAGCAGCCCGCGGACGGGGAGCTCCTATAATTCACCCCTCCACTTT. It is translated as CASSPRTGSSYNSPLHF.

The chain carries TRBV4-2 and TRBJ2-7; D is ambiguous. The CDR3 has 14 residues. Germline CDR1 reads LGHNA; CDR2 reads YNFKEQ. V was cut by 3 bases and J by 4 bases, with 13 bases left in between. The CDR3 reads CASSHYRARYEQYF. The DNA of the CDR3 is TGTGCCAGCAGCCACTACCGGGCCAGATACGAGCAGTACTTC.

This rearrangement joins TRBV6-5 to TRBJ2-1; 10 positions match TRBD2. The J segment lost 5 bases and the V segment lost 6 bases, leaving 10 bases of the junction unmatched. The CDR3 spans 16 residues. Germline V lookup: CDR1 MNHEY, CDR2 SVGAGI. CDR3 loop: CASSALSSGSDNEQFF. The CDR3 nucleotides read TGTGCCAGCAGCGCCTTGTCTAGCGGGAGCGACAATGAGCAGTTCTTC.